The text below deals with one TCR beta chain. This record belongs to a study of blood T cells in healthy people across ages. Together with a sample-barcoded 5' primer, a J-beta primer mix was included in a second PCR lasting about 6 to 11 cycles. Researchers report that a template-switch adaptor with 12 random nucleotides tagged each cDNA molecule. Each CDR3 protein gets one entry after TCRdb re-called the 5' RACE reads with MiXCR. The repertoire holds 750,000 to 950,000 distinct CDR3 sequences, with roughly 53% as singletons. From germline, CDR1 is ENHRY and CDR2 SYGVKD. J lost 8 bases, V lost 4 bases, and 10 bases had no gene match. The length of the CDR3 is 15 residues.

Sequencing used blood. The sequence was collected from a man older than 75 in good health. V usage is TRBV10-3 and J usage is TRBJ1-4, with 7 positions matching TRBD1. CDR3 DNA: TGTGCCATCAGTGTCTCAGGGGGTTCGGAGGAAAAACTGTTTTTT. This encodes CAISVSGGSEEKLFF.